A selection of T cell receptor beta chains follows, all from one sample in a study of metastatic and nonmetastatic thyroid tumors. TCRdb re-processed the PCR reads through MiXCR. The sample lists 40,000 or so clones, roughly 27% seen once, with around 9.5% in the top ten. Sequenced input: blood. The origin of the receptors is a female donor with papillary thyroid cancer or a benign thyroid nodule (not recorded which). Some clones in this sample may be carry-over from other donors' samples. Each CDR3 is given with its conserved first and last residue. A D gene is named only where the DNA matches it firmly. The listing skips clone size in some rows; elsewhere it reads once, few, many or a size class.

many,TRBV2,-,TRBJ2-2,TGTGCCAGCAGTGACCAGGGGCTTACCGGGGAGCTGTTTTTT,CASSDQGLTGELFF
medium-sized,TRBV28,-,TRBJ1-6,TGTGCCAGCAGTGGCGGGACTGGGAATTCACCCCTCCACTTT,CASSGGTGNSPLHF
once,TRBV20-1,-,TRBJ1-3,TGCAGTGCTAGAACCCTGGGGGGGGCCGGTGGAAACACCATATATTTT,CSARTLGGAGGNTIYF
many,TRBV19,TRBD2,TRBJ2-3,TGTGCCAGTAGTATCCGGCTAGCGGGGGCAGATACGCAGTATTTT,CASSIRLAGADTQYF
-,TRBV28,-,TRBJ2-7,TGTGCCAGCAGTAGTAGTCCGGTGGTCGAGCAGTACTTC,CASSSSPVVEQYF
-,TRBV2,-,TRBJ1-5,TGTGCCAGCAAGAGGACTGCTAATCATCCCCGGCATTTT,CASKRTANHPRHF
few,TRBV6-1,TRBD2,TRBJ2-2,TGTGCCAGCAGCTCCACTAGCGGGAGTGGCGGGGAGCTGTTTTTT,CASSSTSGSGGELFF
-,TRBV4-2,TRBD1,TRBJ2-5,TGTGCCAGCAGCCGCCCACCGGGACAGGGGGCAGGAGAGACCCAGTACTTC,CASSRPPGQGAGETQYF
-,TRBV14,-,TRBJ1-2,TGTGCCAGCAGCCCCCGTACAGAACGCGGGATGAAAGTCTACACCTTC,CASSPRTERGMKVYTF
-,TRBV24-1,TRBD2,TRBJ2-3,TGTTCCACCAGTGGGGGAGCGGGAGTTCCCACAGATACGCAGTATTTT,CSTSGGAGVPTDTQYF
many,TRBV19,-,TRBJ1-5,TGTGCCAGTAGTATGCAGGGCCCAAGCAATCAGCCCCAGCATTTT,CASSMQGPSNQPQHF
-,TRBV6-1,TRBD1,TRBJ2-3,TGTGCCAGCAGATCCCCACTGGGGACAGATACCTATACGCAGTATTTT,CASRSPLGTDTYTQYF
-,TRBV7-2,-,TRBJ1-1,TGTGCCAGCAGCTTATGGGGGCAGGCGAACACTGAAGCTTTCTTT,CASSLWGQANTEAFF
many,TRBV12-3/TRBV12-4,-,TRBJ1-1,TGTGCCACCCGAATTGATAACTTGAACACTGAAGCTTTCTTT,CATRIDNLNTEAFF
-,TRBV7-2,-,TRBJ2-7,TGTGCCAGCAAGAAAGGTGGCGGGCACTACGAGCAGTACTTC,CASKKGGGHYEQYF
-,TRBV6-1,-,TRBJ1-6,TGTGCCAGCAGACAGGGACGGGCGAGTTCACCCCTCCACTTT,CASRQGRASSPLHF
-,TRBV9,TRBD2,TRBJ2-1,TGTGCCAGCAGCCCCGGGGGGATCAATGAGCAGTTCTTC,CASSPGGINEQFF
many,TRBV5-1,TRBD2,TRBJ2-1,TGCGCCAGCAGCTTAGCGGGAGGGAACCACAATGAGCAGTTCTTC,CASSLAGGNHNEQFF
once,TRBV5-1,-,TRBJ2-7,TGCGCCAGCAGCTTCGGCAGAGGGGGCTCCTACGAGCAGTACTTC,CASSFGRGGSYEQYF
medium-sized,TRBV6-1,-,TRBJ1-2,TGTGCCAGCAGTGAAGAGGTGGCAGTTCCTAACTATGGCTACACCTTC,CASSEEVAVPNYGYTF
once,TRBV20-1,TRBD2,TRBJ2-1,TGCAGTGCTAGCGCTAGCGGGAGTCAGTCCGATGAGCAGTTCTTC,CSASASGSQSDEQFF
many,TRBV19,-,TRBJ1-5,TGTGCCAGTAGTATAAGCTGGGGACGGACATGGCCCCAGCATTTT,CASSISWGRTWPQHF
few,TRBV6-1,TRBD2,TRBJ2-3,TGTGCCAGCAGTGCTACTAGCGGGAGCACAGATACGCAGTATTTT,CASSATSGSTDTQYF
many,TRBV11-2,TRBD1,TRBJ2-3,TGTGCCAGCAGCTACTCGGGACAGTCGGACACAGATACGCAGTATTTT,CASSYSGQSDTDTQYF
-,TRBV14,-,TRBJ1-2,TGTGCCAGCATCCAAAGCCACGGACATCAAAACTATGGCTACACCTTC,CASIQSHGHQNYGYTF
-,TRBV11-1,-,TRBJ1-3,TGTGCCAGCAGCCGGGGCCCGGCAGGGAGAGGAAACACCATATATTTT,CASSRGPAGRGNTIYF
medium-sized,TRBV6-1,-,TRBJ2-5,TGTGCCAGCAGTGAGCAACTACTACTCCAAGAGACCCAGTACTTC,CASSEQLLLQETQYF
many,TRBV19,-,TRBJ2-1,TGTGCCAGTACCCCTATCGGGAGTCTAGCCACCAATGAGCAGTTCTTC,CASTPIGSLATNEQFF
many,TRBV7-8,TRBD2,TRBJ2-7,TGTGCCAGCAGCCCCCGCCGTTGGGGGACTAGCGGGAGTACCTACGAGCAGTACTTC,CASSPRRWGTSGSTYEQYF
-,TRBV19,TRBD1,TRBJ1-1,TGTGCCAGTAGTAGAGGACAGGAGGGTTTGAACACTGAAGCTTTCTTT,CASSRGQEGLNTEAFF
many,TRBV4-2,-,TRBJ2-3,TGTGCCAGCAGCCAGGCCCATGATACGCAGTATTTT,CASSQAHDTQYF
-,TRBV19,-,TRBJ1-6,TGTGCCAGTAGTATCAAGGTATCAGATAATTCACCCCTCCACTTT,CASSIKVSDNSPLHF
few,TRBV12-3/TRBV12-4,-,TRBJ2-7,TGTGCCAGCAGTTTCTCTCAAACCTACGAGCAGTACTTC,CASSFSQTYEQYF
once,TRBV3-1,-,TRBJ1-2,TGTGCCAGCAGCCAGAATGAGGCGTTTCGAGGCTACACCTTC,CASSQNEAFRGYTF
-,TRBV20-1,TRBD1,TRBJ1-1,TGCAGTGCTCTACGGGACAGGGCTTTTGAAGCTTTCTTT,CSALRDRAFEAFF
few,TRBV6-1,-,TRBJ1-2,TGTGCCAGCAGTGAAGCTATAGGAGGGGGGCAAGGCTACACCTTC,CASSEAIGGGQGYTF
many,TRBV6-1,-,TRBJ2-2,TGTGCCAGCATGATTCGGGAAGGAACCGGGGAGCTGTTTTTT,CASMIREGTGELFF
few,TRBV19,-,TRBJ1-2,TGTGCCAGTGTTAACACTCGGTCAACTGGCTACACCTTC,CASVNTRSTGYTF
many,TRBV15,TRBD1,TRBJ1-1,TGTGCCACCAGCAGGGCCGGGACAGGGACTGAAGCTTTCTTT,CATSRAGTGTEAFF
many,TRBV5-1,-,TRBJ2-2,TGCGCCAGCAGCTTACCAGGGACAACGAACACCGGGGAGCTGTTTTTT,CASSLPGTTNTGELFF
many,TRBV2,-,TRBJ1-5,TGTGCCAGCAGTGAAATGGACACCGAGCAGCATTTT,CASSEMDTEQHF
many,TRBV7-9,TRBD1,TRBJ1-2,TGTGCCAGCAGCAACAGGGGGGACTATGGCTACACCTTC,CASSNRGDYGYTF
many,TRBV9,TRBD1,TRBJ1-3,TGTGCCAGCAGCGACACGGGACAGAACTATAGAAACACCATATATTTT,CASSDTGQNYRNTIYF
-,TRBV12-3/TRBV12-4,-,TRBJ2-1,TGTGCCAGCAGTTTAGGGGGGGGCTTTTTCAATGAGCAGTTCTTC,CASSLGGGFFNEQFF
medium-sized,TRBV7-2,-,TRBJ1-2,TGTGCCAGCAGCAACCTATATGGCTACACCTTC,CASSNLYGYTF
-,TRBV13,TRBD1,TRBJ1-1,TGTGCCAGCAGCTTAATTGGGACAGGGGGCGCGGAGGACACTGAAGCTTTCTTT,CASSLIGTGGAEDTEAFF
-,TRBV11-2,-,TRBJ1-3,TGTGCCAGCAGCTTTACCCTGGCAGGGCCTGGAAACACCATATATTTT,CASSFTLAGPGNTIYF
many,TRBV4-1,TRBD1,TRBJ1-2,TGCGCCAGCAGCGCAGCCCTACAGGGGGCTACCTATGGCTACACCTTC,CASSAALQGATYGYTF
-,TRBV11-3,-,TRBJ2-3,TGTGCCAGCAGCCTCCGGTACACAGATACGCATTATTTT,CASSLRYTDTHYF
many,TRBV20-1,-,TRBJ2-7,TGCAGTGCTAGGCCCGGGGGTTTCTACGAGCAGTACTTC,CSARPGGFYEQYF
many,TRBV20-1,-,TRBJ1-6,TGCAGTGCTAGAATAGGTTCAAATTCACCCCTCCACTTT,CSARIGSNSPLHF
many,TRBV7-9,TRBD2,TRBJ2-5,TGTGCCAGCAGCTTATGGGCTAGCGGGGGGCAAGAGACCCAGTACTTC,CASSLWASGGQETQYF
-,TRBV6-2/TRBV6-3,-,TRBJ2-2,TGTGCCAGCCTCCGACTGGGTGGGACCGGGGAGCTGTTTTTT,CASLRLGGTGELFF
-,TRBV5-8,-,TRBJ2-3,TGTGCCAGCAGCTCCAGAACGACTACCACAGATACGCAGTATTTT,CASSSRTTTTDTQYF
many,TRBV5-4,-,TRBJ1-2,TGTGCCAGCAGCCAGGGCTATAACTATGGCTACACCTTC,CASSQGYNYGYTF
few,TRBV6-2/TRBV6-3,-,TRBJ2-1,TGTGCCAGCAGTCCTAGCGTGACTTCCTACAATGAGCAGTTCTTC,CASSPSVTSYNEQFF
many,TRBV29-1,-,TRBJ2-1,TGCAGCGTTGATGTGTTCTCCTCCTACAATGAGCAGTTCTTC,CSVDVFSSYNEQFF
many,TRBV27,-,TRBJ1-1,TGTGCCAGCAGTTTATGGGAGAACACTGAAGCTTTCTTT,CASSLWENTEAFF
medium-sized,TRBV6-1,-,TRBJ1-2,TGTGCCAGTTTAACCGGAAACTATGGCTACACCTTC,CASLTGNYGYTF
many,TRBV6-1,TRBD1,TRBJ1-4,TGTGCCAGCAGCCTTGGACAGGGGGGTGAAAAACTGTTTTTT,CASSLGQGGEKLFF